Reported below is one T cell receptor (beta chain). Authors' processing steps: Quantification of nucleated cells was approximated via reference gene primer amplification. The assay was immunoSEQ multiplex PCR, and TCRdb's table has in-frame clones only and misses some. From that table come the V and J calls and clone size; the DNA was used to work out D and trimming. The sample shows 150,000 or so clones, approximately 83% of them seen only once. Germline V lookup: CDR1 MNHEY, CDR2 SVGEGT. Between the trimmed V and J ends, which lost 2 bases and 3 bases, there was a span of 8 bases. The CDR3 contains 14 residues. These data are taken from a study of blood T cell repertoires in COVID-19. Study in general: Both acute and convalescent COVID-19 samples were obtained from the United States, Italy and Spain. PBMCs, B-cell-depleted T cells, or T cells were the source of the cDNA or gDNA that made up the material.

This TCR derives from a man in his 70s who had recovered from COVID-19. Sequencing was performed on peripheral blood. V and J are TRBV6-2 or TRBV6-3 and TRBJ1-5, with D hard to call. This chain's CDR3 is CASSYEGFNQPQHF. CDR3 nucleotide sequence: TGTGCCAGCAGTTACGAGGGCTTCAATCAGCCCCAGCATTTT.